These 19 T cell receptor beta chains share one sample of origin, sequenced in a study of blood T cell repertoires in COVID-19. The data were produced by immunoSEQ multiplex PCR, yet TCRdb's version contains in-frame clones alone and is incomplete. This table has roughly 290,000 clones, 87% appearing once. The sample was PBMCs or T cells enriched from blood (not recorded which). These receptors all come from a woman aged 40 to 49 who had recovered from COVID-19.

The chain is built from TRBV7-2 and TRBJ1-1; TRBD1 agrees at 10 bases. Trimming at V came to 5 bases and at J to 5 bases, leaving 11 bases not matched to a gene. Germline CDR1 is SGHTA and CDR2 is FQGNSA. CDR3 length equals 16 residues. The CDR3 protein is CASSGGGQGGRTEAFF. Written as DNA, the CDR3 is TGTGCCAGCAGCGGAGGAGGACAGGGGGGGAGGACTGAAGCTTTCTTT.

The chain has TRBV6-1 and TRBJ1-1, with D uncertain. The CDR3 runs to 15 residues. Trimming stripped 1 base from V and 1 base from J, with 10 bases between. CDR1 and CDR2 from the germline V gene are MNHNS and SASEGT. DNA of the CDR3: TGTGCCAGCAGTGAAGGATCTGCAGGGAACACTGAAGCTTTCTTT. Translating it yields CASSEGSAGNTEAFF.

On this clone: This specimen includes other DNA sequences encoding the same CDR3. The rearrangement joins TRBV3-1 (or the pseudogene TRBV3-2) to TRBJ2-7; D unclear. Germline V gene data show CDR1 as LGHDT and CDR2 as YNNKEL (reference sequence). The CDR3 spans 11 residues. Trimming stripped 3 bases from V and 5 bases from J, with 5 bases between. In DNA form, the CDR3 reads TGTGCCAGCAGCCAGTCTAACGAGCAGTACTTC. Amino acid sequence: CASSQSNEQYF.

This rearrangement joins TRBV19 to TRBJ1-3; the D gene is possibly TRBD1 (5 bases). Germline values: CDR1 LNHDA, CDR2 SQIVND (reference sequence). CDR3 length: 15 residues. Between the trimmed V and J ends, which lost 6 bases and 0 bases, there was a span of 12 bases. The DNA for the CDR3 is TGTGCCAGTAGCCCGCGACAGCTCTCTGGAAACACCATATATTTT. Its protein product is CASSPRQLSGNTIYF.

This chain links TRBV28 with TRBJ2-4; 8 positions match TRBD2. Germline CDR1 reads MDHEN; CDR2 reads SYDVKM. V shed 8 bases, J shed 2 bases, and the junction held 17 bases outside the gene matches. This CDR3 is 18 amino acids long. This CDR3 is CASLKPAGVSITKNIQYF. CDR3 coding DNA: TGTGCCAGCCTTAAGCCAGCGGGAGTATCGATTACCAAAAACATTCAGTACTTC.

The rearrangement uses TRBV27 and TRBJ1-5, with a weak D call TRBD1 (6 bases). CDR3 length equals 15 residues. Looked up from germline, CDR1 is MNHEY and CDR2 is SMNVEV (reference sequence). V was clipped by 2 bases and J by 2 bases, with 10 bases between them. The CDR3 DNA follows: TGTGCCAGCAGTTTAGGCTCAGGGGGCAATCAGCCCCAGCATTTT. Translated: CASSLGSGGNQPQHF.

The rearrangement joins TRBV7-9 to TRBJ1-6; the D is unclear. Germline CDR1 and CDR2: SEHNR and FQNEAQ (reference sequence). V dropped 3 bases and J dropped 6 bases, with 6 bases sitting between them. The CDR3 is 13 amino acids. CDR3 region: CASSLHSNSPLHF. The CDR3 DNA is TGTGCCAGCAGCTTGCACAGTAATTCACCCCTCCACTTT. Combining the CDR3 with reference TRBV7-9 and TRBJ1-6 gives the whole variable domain DTGVSQNPRHKITKRGQNVTFRCDPISEHNRLYWYRQTLGQGPEFLTYFQNEAQLEKSRLLSDRFSAERPKGSFSTLEIQRTEQGDSAMYLCASSLHSNSPLHFGNGTRLTVT.

CDR3 coding DNA: TGTGCCAGCAGTTTTGGGCCTAGCGGGAGGGGATGGCAGTTCTTC. Translating gives CASSFGPSGRGWQFF. This sequence joins TRBV28 and TRBJ2-1; 12 positions agree with TRBD2. V trimming: 3 bases; J trimming: 12 bases; junction bases outside the gene matches: 9. CDR3 length: 15 residues. Germline CDR1 and CDR2: MDHEN and SYDVKM.

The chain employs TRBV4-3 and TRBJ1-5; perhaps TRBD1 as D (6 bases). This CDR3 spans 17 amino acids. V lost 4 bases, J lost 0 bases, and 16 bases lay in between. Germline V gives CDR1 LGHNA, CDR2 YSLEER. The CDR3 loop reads CASSPDRDTYSNQPQHF. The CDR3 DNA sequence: TGCGCCAGCAGCCCGGACCGGGACACTTATAGCAATCAGCCCCAGCATTTT.

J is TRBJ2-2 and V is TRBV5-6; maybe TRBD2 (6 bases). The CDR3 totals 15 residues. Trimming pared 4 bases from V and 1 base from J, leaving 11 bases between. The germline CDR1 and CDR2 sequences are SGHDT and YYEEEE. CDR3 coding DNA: TGTGCCAGCAGCCCGACTAGGGGGAACACCGGGGAGCTGTTTTTT. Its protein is CASSPTRGNTGELFF.

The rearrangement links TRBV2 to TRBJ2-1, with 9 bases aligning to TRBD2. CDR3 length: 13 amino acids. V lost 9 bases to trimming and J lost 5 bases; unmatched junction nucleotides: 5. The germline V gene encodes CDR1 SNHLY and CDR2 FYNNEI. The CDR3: CASSGSMDNEQFF. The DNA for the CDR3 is TGTGCCAGTAGCGGGAGTATGGACAATGAGCAGTTCTTC. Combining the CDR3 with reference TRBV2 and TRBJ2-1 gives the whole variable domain EPEVTQTPSHQVTQMGQEVILRCVPISNHLYFYWYRQILGQKVEFLVSFYNNEISEKSEIFDDQFSVERPDGSNFTLKIRSTKLEDSAMYFCASSGSMDNEQFFGPGTRLTVL.

CDR3 in amino acids: CAVGGLEETQYF. The CDR3 bases are TGTGCCGTTGGAGGCTTGGAAGAGACCCAGTACTTC. V and J are TRBV12-3 or TRBV12-4 and TRBJ2-5; TRBD2 is a possible D gene (5 bases). The CDR3 spans 12 residues. V dropped 11 bases and J dropped 3 bases, with 13 bases sitting between them.

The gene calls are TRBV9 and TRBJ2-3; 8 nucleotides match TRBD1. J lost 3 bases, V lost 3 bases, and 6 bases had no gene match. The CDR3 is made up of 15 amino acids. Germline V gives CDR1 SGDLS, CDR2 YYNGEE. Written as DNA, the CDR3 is TGTGCCAGCAGCGCGACAGGGGATGTGACAGATACGCAGTATTTT. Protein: CASSATGDVTDTQYF.

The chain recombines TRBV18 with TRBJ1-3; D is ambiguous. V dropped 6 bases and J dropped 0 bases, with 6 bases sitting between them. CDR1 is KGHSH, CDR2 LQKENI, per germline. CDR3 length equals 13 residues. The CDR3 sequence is CASSGDSGNTIYF. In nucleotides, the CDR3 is TGTGCCAGCTCCGGAGACTCTGGAAACACCATATATTTT.

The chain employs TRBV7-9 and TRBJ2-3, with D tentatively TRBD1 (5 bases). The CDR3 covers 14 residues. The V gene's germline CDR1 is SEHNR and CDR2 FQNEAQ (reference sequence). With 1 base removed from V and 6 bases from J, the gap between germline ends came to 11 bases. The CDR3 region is CASSLGQSADTQYF. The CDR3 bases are TGTGCCAGCAGCTTAGGACAGTCCGCGGATACGCAGTATTTT.

The CDR3 loop reads CSAGDSGGYTF. CDR3 bases: TGCAGCGCCGGGGACAGTGGGGGCTACACCTTC. The rearrangement uses TRBV29-1 and TRBJ1-2; 7 bases align to TRBD1. J gave up 8 bases and V 7 bases, and 7 bases lay outside the gene matches. This CDR3 spans 11 amino acids. Germline V CDR1 and CDR2: SQVTM, ANQGSEA.

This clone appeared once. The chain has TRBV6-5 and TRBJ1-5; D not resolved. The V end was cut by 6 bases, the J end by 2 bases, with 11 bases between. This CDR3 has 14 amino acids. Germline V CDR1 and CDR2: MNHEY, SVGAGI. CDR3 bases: TGTGCCAGCAGACTCCTCGGGGGCAATCAGCCCCAGCATTTT. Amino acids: CASRLLGGNQPQHF.

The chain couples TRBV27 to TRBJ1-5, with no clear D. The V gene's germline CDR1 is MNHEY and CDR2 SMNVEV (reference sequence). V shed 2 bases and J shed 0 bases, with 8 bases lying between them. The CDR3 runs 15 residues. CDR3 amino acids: CASSLIAHSNQPQHF. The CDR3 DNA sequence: TGTGCCAGCAGTTTAATAGCCCATAGCAATCAGCCCCAGCATTTT.

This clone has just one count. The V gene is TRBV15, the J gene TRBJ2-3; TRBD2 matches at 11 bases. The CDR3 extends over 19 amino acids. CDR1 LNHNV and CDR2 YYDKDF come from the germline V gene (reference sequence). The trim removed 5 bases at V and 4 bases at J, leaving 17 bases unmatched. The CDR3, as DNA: TGTGCCACCAGCGTCGCGTCGGGGGCTAGCGGGAGGTCGGCAGATACGCAGTATTTT. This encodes CATSVASGASGRSADTQYF.